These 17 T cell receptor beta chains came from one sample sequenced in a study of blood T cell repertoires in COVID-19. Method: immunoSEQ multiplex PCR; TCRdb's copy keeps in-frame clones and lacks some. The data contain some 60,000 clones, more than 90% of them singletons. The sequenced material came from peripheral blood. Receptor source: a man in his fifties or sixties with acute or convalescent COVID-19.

CDR3 region: CASSIAAVANYGYTF. CDR3 sequence (DNA): TGTGCCAGTAGTATAGCTGCCGTAGCTAACTATGGCTACACCTTC. The chain recombines TRBV19 with TRBJ1-2; D unresolved. The CDR3 has 15 amino acids. Germline CDR1 LNHDA, CDR2 SQIVND (reference sequence). V gave up 1 base and J gave up 0 bases, with 9 bases separating them.

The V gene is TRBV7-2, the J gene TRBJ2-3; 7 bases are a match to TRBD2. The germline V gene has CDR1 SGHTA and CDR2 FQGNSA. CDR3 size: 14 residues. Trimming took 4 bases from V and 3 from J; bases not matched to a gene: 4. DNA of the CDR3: TGTGCCAGCAGCTGGGGAGGGGATACAGATACGCAGTATTTT. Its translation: CASSWGGDTDTQYF.

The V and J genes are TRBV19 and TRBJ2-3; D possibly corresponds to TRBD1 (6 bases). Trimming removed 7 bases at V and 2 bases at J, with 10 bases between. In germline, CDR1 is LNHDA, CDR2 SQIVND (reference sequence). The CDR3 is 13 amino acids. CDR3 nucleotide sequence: TGTGCCAGTACAGGGGTGGACACAGATACGCAGTATTTT. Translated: CASTGVDTDTQYF.

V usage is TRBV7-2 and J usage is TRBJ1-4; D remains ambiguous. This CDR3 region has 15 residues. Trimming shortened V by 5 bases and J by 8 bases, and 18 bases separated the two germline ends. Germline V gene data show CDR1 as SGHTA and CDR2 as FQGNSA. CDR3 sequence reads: CASSVDRGVNEKLFF. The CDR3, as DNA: TGTGCCAGCAGCGTAGACCGGGGAGTTAACGAAAAACTGTTTTTT.

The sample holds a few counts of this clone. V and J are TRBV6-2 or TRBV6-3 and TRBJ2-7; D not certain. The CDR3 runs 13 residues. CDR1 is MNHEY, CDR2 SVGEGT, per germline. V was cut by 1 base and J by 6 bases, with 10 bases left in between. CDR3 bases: TGTGCCAGCAGTTACTTTGGTCCGGGCGAGCAGTACTTC. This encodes CASSYFGPGEQYF.

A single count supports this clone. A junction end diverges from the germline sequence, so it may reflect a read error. CDR3 loop: CATSDLNGGARLF. CDR3 DNA: TGTGCCACCAGTGATTTGAATGGGGGGGCAAGGCTCTTC. The genes are TRBV24-1 and TRBJ2-1, with D perhaps TRBD2 (7 bases). The germline V gene has CDR1 KGHDR and CDR2 SFDVKD. CDR3 length: 13 residues.

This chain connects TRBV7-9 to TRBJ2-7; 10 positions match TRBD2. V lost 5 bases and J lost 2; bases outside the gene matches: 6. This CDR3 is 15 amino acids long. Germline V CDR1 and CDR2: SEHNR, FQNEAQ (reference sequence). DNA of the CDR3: TGTGCCAGCAGCCAACGGCTAGCGGGAGCCTACGAGCAGTACTTC. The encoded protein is CASSQRLAGAYEQYF.

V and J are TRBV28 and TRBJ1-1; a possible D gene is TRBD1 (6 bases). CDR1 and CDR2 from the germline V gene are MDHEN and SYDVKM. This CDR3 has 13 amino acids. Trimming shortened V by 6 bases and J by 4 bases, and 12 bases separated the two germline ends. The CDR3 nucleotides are TGTGCCAGCAGGGAACAGGGTAGCACTGAAGCTTTCTTT. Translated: CASREQGSTEAFF.

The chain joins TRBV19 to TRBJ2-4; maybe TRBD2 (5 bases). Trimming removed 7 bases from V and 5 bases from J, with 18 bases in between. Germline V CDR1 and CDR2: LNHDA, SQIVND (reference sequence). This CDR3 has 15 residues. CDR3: CASTASGRWENIQYF. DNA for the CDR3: TGTGCCAGTACCGCCTCGGGAAGGTGGGAAAACATTCAGTACTTC. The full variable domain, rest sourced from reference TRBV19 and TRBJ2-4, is DGGITQSPKYLFRKEGQNVTLSCEQNLNHDAMYWYRQDPGQGLRLIYYSQIVNDFQKGDIAEGYSVSREKKESFPLTVTSAQKNPTAFYLCASTASGRWENIQYFGAGTRLSVL.

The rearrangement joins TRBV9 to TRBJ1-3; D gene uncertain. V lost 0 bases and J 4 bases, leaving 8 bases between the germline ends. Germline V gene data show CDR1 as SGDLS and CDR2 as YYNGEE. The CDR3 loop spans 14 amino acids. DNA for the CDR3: TGTGCCAGCAGCGTAGGTACAGAAGGAAACACCATATATTTT. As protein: CASSVGTEGNTIYF.

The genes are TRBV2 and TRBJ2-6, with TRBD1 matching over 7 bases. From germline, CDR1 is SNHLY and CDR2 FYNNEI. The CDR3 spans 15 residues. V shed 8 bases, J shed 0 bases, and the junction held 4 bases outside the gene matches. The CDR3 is CASGQGDSGANVLTF. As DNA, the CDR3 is TGTGCCAGCGGGCAGGGGGACTCTGGGGCCAACGTCCTGACTTTC.

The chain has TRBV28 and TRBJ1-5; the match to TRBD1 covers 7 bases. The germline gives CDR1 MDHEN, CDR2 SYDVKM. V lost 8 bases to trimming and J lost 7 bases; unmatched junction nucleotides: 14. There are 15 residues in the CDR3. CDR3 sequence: CASDGGGTVGQPQHF. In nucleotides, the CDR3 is TGTGCCAGCGATGGTGGGGGGACAGTCGGCCAGCCCCAGCATTTT.

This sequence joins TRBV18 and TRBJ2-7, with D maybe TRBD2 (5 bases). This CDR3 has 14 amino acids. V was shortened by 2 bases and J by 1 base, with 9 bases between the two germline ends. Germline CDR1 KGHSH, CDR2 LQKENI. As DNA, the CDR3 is TGTGCCAGCTCACCAACTAGTCCTTCCTACGAGCAGTACTTC. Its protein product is CASSPTSPSYEQYF.

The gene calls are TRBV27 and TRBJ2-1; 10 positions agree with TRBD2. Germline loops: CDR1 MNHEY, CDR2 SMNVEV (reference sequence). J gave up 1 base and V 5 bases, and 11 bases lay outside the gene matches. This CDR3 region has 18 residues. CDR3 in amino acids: CASSPIPTTSGSYNEQFF. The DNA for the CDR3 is TGTGCCAGCAGTCCCATCCCCACGACTAGCGGGTCCTACAATGAGCAGTTCTTC.

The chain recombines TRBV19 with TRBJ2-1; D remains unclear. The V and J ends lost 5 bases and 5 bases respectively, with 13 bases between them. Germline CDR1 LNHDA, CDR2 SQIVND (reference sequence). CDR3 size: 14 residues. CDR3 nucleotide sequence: TGTGCCAGTAGTCCGTCTTTCCCTAACAATGAGCAGTTCTTC. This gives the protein CASSPSFPNNEQFF.

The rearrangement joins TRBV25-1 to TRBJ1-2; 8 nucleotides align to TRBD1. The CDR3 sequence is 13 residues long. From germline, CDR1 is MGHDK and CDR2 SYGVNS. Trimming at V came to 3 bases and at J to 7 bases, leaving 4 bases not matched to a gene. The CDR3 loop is CASSEAGGVGYTF. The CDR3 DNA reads TGTGCCAGCAGTGAGGCAGGGGGCGTTGGCTACACCTTC.

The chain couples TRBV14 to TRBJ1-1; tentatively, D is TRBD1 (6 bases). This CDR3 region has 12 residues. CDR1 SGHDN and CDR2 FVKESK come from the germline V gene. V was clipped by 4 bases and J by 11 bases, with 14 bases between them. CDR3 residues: CASSPQGGAAFF. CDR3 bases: TGTGCCAGCAGCCCACAAGGGGGGGCGGCTTTCTTT.